This T cell receptor (beta chain) stems from a study of blood T cells in healthy people across ages (dated by TCRdb to 2013 to 2016). For the study in its entirety: In model experiments, template switching captured about one uniquely barcoded TCR beta cDNA molecule for every two T cells. The study measured age-related changes in TCR beta repertoire diversity using deep sequencing normalized with unique cDNA molecular identifiers. Four age groups were formed from the donors: young (average about 17 years), middle-aged (around 40), aged (over 55) and long-lived (more than 75). Donors of different ages were randomly distributed across sequencing lanes to avoid experimental bias. Using the same blood draw, the study looked at two additional independent replicas of 1 million unique cDNA reads for two donors, one aged 18 to 30 and the other aged 80 or older. The study at large found these results: As age increased, observed TCR beta diversity per million T cells dropped in a roughly linear way, and a significant reduction was already evident by age roughly 36. There was a strong correlation between observed TCR beta diversity and the percentage of naive T cells measured by flow cytometry. Because profiling used bulk unsorted PBMCs, naive and antigen-experienced compartments could not be compared conclusively. Estimates of total diversity from one million sequenced T cells were regarded as lower bounds and underestimates. Because donor CMV infection status was unknown, age-related changes in expanded clonotypes were potentially confounded. The long-lived group showed more naive CD4+ T cells, fewer expanded clones and increased TCR diversity than the aged group, suggesting age selection.

Library method: 5' RACE. The sequencer was an Illumina HiSeq 2500. The second PCR ran for about 6 to 12 cycles and used a J-beta primer mix along with a sample-barcoded 5' primer. A unique molecular identifier was introduced onto each TCR beta cDNA molecule by a template-switch 5' adaptor carrying 12 random nucleotides. Each sample yielded at least 2.5 million CDR3-containing paired-end reads. The Mint cDNA synthesis kit, primed by a TRBC-specific oligonucleotide, was used to synthesize first-strand cDNA from all RNA. After uracil-DNA glycosylase treatment, a first 18-cycle PCR used universal primers M1SS and BC2_uni_R on all cDNA. The original pipeline was this. Each sample was normalized by randomly selecting 1 million high-quality reads, each carrying a distinct molecular identifier. Reads with shared molecular identifiers were discarded instead of being binned into consensus sequences. CDR3 identification, clonotype clustering and error correction used MiTCR with a Q25 quality threshold and the strictest error-elimination algorithm. A nonparametric unseen species model with Euler transformation was used to estimate a lower bound on total TCR beta diversity. In TCRdb, the public reads were trimmed at Q25 with fastp and aligned with MiXCR, with productive beta chains retained. Duplicate CDR3 protein sequences are folded into a single record with the most common DNA and genes. These V and J calls derive from TCRdb rather than the authors' analysis. A total of approximately 800,000 distinct CDR3 sequences appear in this sample, 56% of them only once. Together, the top ten hold 20% to 30% of the sample.

The 39 donors, aged roughly 6 to 100 years, were systemically healthy Caucasian individuals from Russia. Each donor gave approximately 9.4 milliliters of peripheral blood, drawn into EDTA-treated Vacutainer tubes. Ficoll-Paque density-gradient centrifugation was used to isolate PBMCs, with at least 7 million obtained per sample. Total RNA was extracted from PBMCs with Trizol reagent, with at least 5 micrograms obtained per sample. The percentages of naive CD45RAhigh/CD27high T cells were determined by flow cytometry on a PBMC aliquot from every donor. Of note for this clonotype: The antigen it recognizes is unknown. No clone much larger than this one lies a single base away; base qualities are absent.

The cysteine opens and the phenylalanine closes a CDR3 of 13 amino acids. Solely the CDR3 DNA is kept, with 39 bases framed from the first base. Between the V and J ends, shortened by 3 bases and 10 bases respectively, the junction contains 13 bases. CDR1 is given as SGHTA and CDR2 as FQGNSA, both from the germline V gene. The chain joins TRBV7-2 to TRBJ2-1; no D segment can be confidently identified. The receptor's source is a man aged 40-55 years in good health. The sequencing input was blood. In nucleotides, the sequence is TGTGCCAGCAGCTTTAAATTAGCCTCGGAGCAGTTCTTC. Translation gives CASSFKLASEQFF.